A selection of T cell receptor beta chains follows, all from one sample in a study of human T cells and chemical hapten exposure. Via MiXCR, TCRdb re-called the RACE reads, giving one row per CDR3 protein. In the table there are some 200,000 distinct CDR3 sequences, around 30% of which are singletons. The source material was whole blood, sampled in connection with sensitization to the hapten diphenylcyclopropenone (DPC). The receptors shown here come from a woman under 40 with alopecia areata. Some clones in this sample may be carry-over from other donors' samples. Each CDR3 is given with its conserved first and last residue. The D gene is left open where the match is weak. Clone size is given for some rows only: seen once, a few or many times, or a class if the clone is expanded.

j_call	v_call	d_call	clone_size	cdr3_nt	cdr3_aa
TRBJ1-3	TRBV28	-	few	TGTGCCAGCAGTTTAGAGTCGTACGACACCATATATTTT	CASSLESYDTIYF
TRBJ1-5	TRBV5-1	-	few	TGCGCCAGCAGCTTGGCCGGGGACGATCAGCCCCAGCATTTT	CASSLAGDDQPQHF
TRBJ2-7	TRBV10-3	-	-	TGTGCCATCAGTGGCGGCCTTAGCGCCTACGAGCAGTACTTC	CAISGGLSAYEQYF
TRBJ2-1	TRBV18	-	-	TGTGCCAGCTCACCACCGTCCCCCATGGATGAGCAGTTCTTC	CASSPPSPMDEQFF
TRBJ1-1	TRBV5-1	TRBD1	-	TGCGCCAGCAGCTTTGACAGGGTGAACACTGAAGCTTTCTTT	CASSFDRVNTEAFF
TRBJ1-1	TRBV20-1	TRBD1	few	TGCAGTGCTAGAACAGGGGGCCCCACTGAAGCTTTCTTT	CSARTGGPTEAFF
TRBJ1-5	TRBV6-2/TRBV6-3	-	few	TGTGCCAGCAGTTATGGTTGGGGCAATCAGCCCCAGCATTTT	CASSYGWGNQPQHF
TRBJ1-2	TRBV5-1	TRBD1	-	TGCGCCAGCAGCTTGTACGGGACAGGGAACTATGGCTACACCTTC	CASSLYGTGNYGYTF
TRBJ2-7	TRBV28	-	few	TGTGCCAGCAGTTCAATACCGGGAGCCCGAAACGAGCAGTACTTC	CASSSIPGARNEQYF
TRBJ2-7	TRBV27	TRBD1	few	TGTGCCAGCAGTTCCGCCGGGACAGGGTCTTACGAGCAGTACTTC	CASSSAGTGSYEQYF
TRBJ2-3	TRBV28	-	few	TGTGCCAGCAGTCCGGCACAGGGCGCAGATACGCAGTATTTT	CASSPAQGADTQYF
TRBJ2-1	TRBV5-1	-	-	TGCGCCAGCAGCTTGGAGGGCGTGGGGCTGGGGGATGAGCAGTTCTTC	CASSLEGVGLGDEQFF
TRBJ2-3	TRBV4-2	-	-	TGTGCCAGCAGCCAAGCCTCTCTTAACACAGATACGCAGTATTTT	CASSQASLNTDTQYF
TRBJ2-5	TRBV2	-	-	TGTGCCAACACCAGAGGCGGCCAAGAGACCCAGTACTTC	CANTRGGQETQYF
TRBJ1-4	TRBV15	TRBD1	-	TGTGCCACCAGCAGAGGACAGGGGGGAGAGGAAAAACTGTTTTTT	CATSRGQGGEEKLFF
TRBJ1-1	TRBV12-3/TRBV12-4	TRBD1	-	TGTGCCAGCAGTCTCGACAGGGAGAGCACTGAAGCTTTCTTT	CASSLDRESTEAFF
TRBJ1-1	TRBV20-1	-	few	TGCAGTGCCAGGACAGCAAACACTGAAGCTTTCTTT	CSARTANTEAFF
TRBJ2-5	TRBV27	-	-	TGTGCCAGCAGAGCTTACGCGGGCGGTCGGGAGACCCAGTACTTC	CASRAYAGGRETQYF
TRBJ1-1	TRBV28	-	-	TGTGCCAGCAGTAACAGGACTATGAACACTGAAGCTTTCTTT	CASSNRTMNTEAFF
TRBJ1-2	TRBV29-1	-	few	TGCAGCGTTGACCCCCAGGATTCGGGCTACACCTTC	CSVDPQDSGYTF
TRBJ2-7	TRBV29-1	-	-	TGCAGCGTTGAACTAGTCCACGAGCAGTACTTC	CSVELVHEQYF
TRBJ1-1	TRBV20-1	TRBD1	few	TGCAGTGCTAGACCTACAGGGGTGGACACTGAAGCTTTCTTT	CSARPTGVDTEAFF
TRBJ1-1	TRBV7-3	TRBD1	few	TGTGCCAGCGCAAAGGGACAGGGAAGTACCACTGAAGCTTTCTTT	CASAKGQGSTTEAFF
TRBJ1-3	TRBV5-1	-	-	TGCGCCAGCAGCTTGGAGAGCTCTGGAAACACCATATATTTT	CASSLESSGNTIYF
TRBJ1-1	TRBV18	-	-	TGTGCCAGCTCACGCGTCGCGGTTGACACTGAAGCTTTCTTT	CASSRVAVDTEAFF
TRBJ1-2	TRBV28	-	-	TGTGCCAGCAATGAGTGGGTTGCCGGCGCGCTATATGGCTACACCTTC	CASNEWVAGALYGYTF
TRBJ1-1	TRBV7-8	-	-	TGTGCCAGCAGGTTACCAGGGATCGGGCCGAACACTGAAGCTTTCTTT	CASRLPGIGPNTEAFF
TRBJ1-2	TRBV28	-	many	TGTGCCAGCAGTTCTCAGCCTGACACCGATGGCTACACCTTC	CASSSQPDTDGYTF
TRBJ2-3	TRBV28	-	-	TGTGCCAGCAGTTGGTCGGGGGATACGCAGTATTTT	CASSWSGDTQYF
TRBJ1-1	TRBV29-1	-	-	TGCAGCGTGCAGCAGGGTGGTGAAGCTTTCTTT	CSVQQGGEAFF
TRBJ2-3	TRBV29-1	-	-	TGCAGCGTGGACCGAGGCGATACGCAGTATTTT	CSVDRGDTQYF
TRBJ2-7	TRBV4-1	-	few	TGCGCCAGCAGCCAAGATAGGAGCGGGCCCCCCTACGAGCAGTACTTC	CASSQDRSGPPYEQYF
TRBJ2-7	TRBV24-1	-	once	TGTGCCACCAGTGATCCGGGGCGCGCGGGGCAGTACTTC	CATSDPGRAGQYF
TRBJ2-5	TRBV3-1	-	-	TGTGCCAGCAGCCATCCCAGGGGCTCAGTGGAGACCCAGTACTTC	CASSHPRGSVETQYF
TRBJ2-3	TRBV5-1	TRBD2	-	TGCGCCAGCAGGCAAGCGGGAGCCACAGATACGCAGTATTTT	CASRQAGATDTQYF
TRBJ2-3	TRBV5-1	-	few	TGCGCCAGCAACCCAGGGGACGCAGATACGCAGTATTTT	CASNPGDADTQYF
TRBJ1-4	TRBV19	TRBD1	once	TGTGCCAGTAACACGGGACAGGAGAATGAAAAACTGTTTTTT	CASNTGQENEKLFF
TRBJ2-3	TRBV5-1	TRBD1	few	TGCGCCAGCAGCTTCGGGACAGGCACAGATACGCAGTATTTT	CASSFGTGTDTQYF
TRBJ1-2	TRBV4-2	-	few	TGTGCCAGCAGCCAAGATCACCAGGGAACGTTTGGCTACACCTTC	CASSQDHQGTFGYTF
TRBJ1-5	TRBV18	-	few	TGTGCCAGCTCACCACCGAACGGGAACGGGCCCCAGCATTTT	CASSPPNGNGPQHF
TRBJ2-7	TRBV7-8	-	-	TGTGCCAGCAGTCTCTCAAGCTTCTACGAGCAGTACTTC	CASSLSSFYEQYF
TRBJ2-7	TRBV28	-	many	TGTGCCAGCAGTTTACCGGGATGGGGGGCGCGAGAGCAGTACTTC	CASSLPGWGAREQYF
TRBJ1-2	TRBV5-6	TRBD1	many	TGTGCCAGCAGCATCGGACAGGGCGAGGGCTACACCTTC	CASSIGQGEGYTF
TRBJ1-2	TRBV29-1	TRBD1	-	TGCAGCGTAGAACAGGGGTATGGCTACACCTTC	CSVEQGYGYTF
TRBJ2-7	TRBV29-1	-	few	TGCAGCGTTGCCCCCGGGCCCTCCGCCTACGAGCAGTACTTC	CSVAPGPSAYEQYF
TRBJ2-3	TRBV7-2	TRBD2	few	TGTGCCAGCAGCCTCCAAGCGGGGAGCACAGATACGCAGTATTTT	CASSLQAGSTDTQYF
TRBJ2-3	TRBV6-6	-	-	TGTGCCAGCAACTCTCGGGCGGCGGGCGCAGATACGCAGTATTTT	CASNSRAAGADTQYF
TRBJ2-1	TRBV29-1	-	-	TGCAGCGTTGAGGGTCCAGACCAACGGTTGAATGAGCAGTTCTTC	CSVEGPDQRLNEQFF
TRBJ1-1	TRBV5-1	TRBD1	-	TGCGCCAGCAGTATAAGACAGGGGAACACTGAAGCTTTCTTT	CASSIRQGNTEAFF
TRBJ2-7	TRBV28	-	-	TGTGCCAGCAGCGCACCCTCCGGGACAGAGCAGTACTTC	CASSAPSGTEQYF
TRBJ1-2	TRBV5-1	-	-	TGCGCCAGCAGCCCGAGCCTCCTTAACTATGGCTACACCTTC	CASSPSLLNYGYTF
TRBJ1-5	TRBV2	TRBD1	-	TGTGCCAGCAATCCCAGGGGGCATCAGCCCCAGCATTTT	CASNPRGHQPQHF
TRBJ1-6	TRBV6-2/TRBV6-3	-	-	TGTGCCAGCACCCCCTCCGGGCAGGGGTCCAACTCACCCCTCCACTTT	CASTPSGQGSNSPLHF
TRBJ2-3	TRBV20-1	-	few	TGCAGTGCTAGAGAGAGCGGACTTGGCACAGATACGCAGTATTTT	CSARESGLGTDTQYF